Below, 25 T cell receptor beta chains from the same sample are listed, as sequenced in a study of OX40 agonist ivuxolimab in advanced cancers. Produced via immunoSEQ multiplex PCR; TCRdb's table is partial and in-frame only. The table records 70,000 to 80,000 clones, roughly 90% of them present only once. Specimen: CD4+ or CD8+ T cells sorted from blood, collected in a trial of the OX40 agonist ivuxolimab. Receptors were obtained from an adult with an advanced solid tumor such as melanoma, head and neck, liver or kidney cancer.

The chain is built from TRBV9 and TRBJ2-2; weak D call: TRBD2 (6 bases). CDR1 and CDR2 from the germline V gene are SGDLS and YYNGEE. CDR3 length: 14 amino acids. Trimming cost V 1 base and J 3 bases, with 7 bases left between them. This CDR3 is CASSVTSYTGELFF. The DNA of the CDR3 is TGTGCCAGCAGCGTAACTAGCTACACCGGGGAGCTGTTTTTT.

The chain recombines TRBV9 with TRBJ2-1; D unclear. V was pared by 2 bases and J by 8 bases, with 11 bases between. This CDR3 is 13 amino acids long. Germline lookup yields CDR1 SGDLS and CDR2 YYNGEE. CDR3 bases: TGTGCCAGCAGCGTGTCCCAGCGAGATGAGCAGTTCTTC. Its protein product is CASSVSQRDEQFF. The full variable domain, in which reference TRBV9 and TRBJ2-1 provide the parts outside the CDR3, is DSGVTQTPKHLITATGQRVTLRCSPRSGDLSVYWYQQSLDQGLQFLIQYYNGEERAKGNILERFSAQQFPDLHSELNLSSLELGDSALYFCASSVSQRDEQFFGPGTRLTVL.

The V gene is TRBV27, the J gene TRBJ1-5, with 9 nucleotides matching TRBD1. Unmatched junction bases numbered 17, after V lost 8 bases and J lost 9 bases. Germline CDR1 is MNHEY and CDR2 is SMNVEV (reference sequence). This CDR3 has 16 amino acids. CDR3 loop: CASVFDTGQGRWPQHF. Written as DNA, the CDR3 is TGTGCCAGCGTTTTTGACACGGGACAGGGTCGCTGGCCCCAGCATTTT.

The rearrangement links TRBV28 to TRBJ2-1; 7 bases are a match to TRBD1. Germline CDR1 MDHEN, CDR2 SYDVKM. The CDR3 totals 13 residues. V lost 6 bases, J lost 6 bases, and 5 bases stayed unmatched. Written as DNA, the CDR3 is TGTGCCAGCAGGACAGGGATGAGCAATGAGCAGTTCTTC. The encoded protein is CASRTGMSNEQFF.

This clone was picked up a small number of times. The gene calls are TRBV28 and TRBJ1-1; D is unresolved. Germline V gives CDR1 MDHEN, CDR2 SYDVKM. There are 13 residues in the CDR3. V gave up 6 bases and J gave up 5 bases, with 13 bases separating them. This CDR3 is CASSFKSLTEAFF. The CDR3 coding sequence is TGTGCCAGCAGCTTCAAATCGCTAACTGAAGCTTTCTTT.

The gene calls are TRBV28 and TRBJ2-1; 10 bases align to TRBD2. Germline V lookup: CDR1 MDHEN, CDR2 SYDVKM. Trimming at V came to 3 bases and at J to 9 bases, leaving 14 bases not matched to a gene. The CDR3 runs 17 residues. CDR3 amino acids: CASSLISGRPANGEQFF. DNA for the CDR3: TGTGCCAGCAGTTTGATTAGCGGGAGGCCGGCGAACGGTGAGCAGTTCTTC.

The chain combines TRBV2 with TRBJ1-4; no reliable D call. From germline, CDR1 is SNHLY and CDR2 FYNNEI. With 3 bases removed from V and 8 bases from J, the gap between germline ends came to 13 bases. CDR3 size: 14 residues. The CDR3 DNA reads as TGTGCCAGCAGTGATTCGGCTTATGGGGAAAAACTGTTTTTT. Translating it yields CASSDSAYGEKLFF.

The chain recombines TRBV2 with TRBJ2-2; no definite D call. Germline V gives CDR1 SNHLY, CDR2 FYNNEI. This CDR3 region has 14 residues. Trimming stripped 4 bases from V and 2 bases from J, with 8 bases between. The CDR3 region is CASSGVSNTGELFF. In DNA, the CDR3 is TGTGCCAGCAGTGGGGTTTCCAACACCGGGGAGCTGTTTTTT.

The rearrangement joins TRBV2 to TRBJ2-5; 9 bases fit TRBD1. With 3 bases clipped from V and 5 bases from J, the junction kept 7 bases outside the gene matches. Germline assignment: CDR1 SNHLY and CDR2 FYNNEI. This CDR3 has 15 residues. CDR3 DNA: TGTGCCAGCAGTGAGCGAGGGACAGGGACGGAGACCCAGTACTTC. It is translated as CASSERGTGTETQYF. The full variable domain, completed using reference TRBV2 and TRBJ2-5, is EPEVTQTPSHQVTQMGQEVILRCVPISNHLYFYWYRQILGQKVEFLVSFYNNEISEKSEIFDDQFSVERPDGSNFTLKIRSTKLEDSAMYFCASSERGTGTETQYFGPGTRLLVL.

The V call is TRBV19, the J call TRBJ1-1, with 9 bases lining up with TRBD1. The CDR3 covers 15 residues. Per germline, CDR1 LNHDA and CDR2 SQIVND (reference sequence). V lost 3 bases and J lost 4; bases outside the gene matches: 6. CDR3 sequence (DNA): TGTGCCAGTAGTATCGGGACAGGGATCATCACTGAAGCTTTCTTT. Its protein is CASSIGTGIITEAFF. The entire variable domain, with the rest obtained from reference TRBV19 and TRBJ1-1, is as follows: DGGITQSPKYLFRKEGQNVTLSCEQNLNHDAMYWYRQDPGQGLRLIYYSQIVNDFQKGDIAEGYSVSREKKESFPLTVTSAQKNPTAFYLCASSIGTGIITEAFFGQGTRLTVV.

The V and J genes are TRBV28 and TRBJ2-7; D might be TRBD1 (5 bases). V was trimmed by 3 bases and J by 2 bases, leaving 14 bases between them. In germline, CDR1 is MDHEN, CDR2 SYDVKM. This CDR3 has 15 residues. The CDR3 DNA reads TGTGCCAGCAGTTTCGGCAGGGTGGAGCCCTACGAGCAGTACTTC. This sequence encodes CASSFGRVEPYEQYF.

The chain is built from TRBV18 and TRBJ2-7, with D uncertain. The V end lost 6 bases, the J end lost 4 bases, and 7 bases lay between the germline ends. The CDR3 contains 11 residues. CDR1 and CDR2 (germline): KGHSH, LQKENI. DNA for the CDR3: TGTGCCAGCTCCCCCGAGTACGAGCAGTACTTC. Encoded protein: CASSPEYEQYF.

V is TRBV11-2 and J is TRBJ2-7; 7 nucleotides match TRBD1. Germline V gene lookup returns CDR1 SGHAT and CDR2 FQNNGV. The V gene end was trimmed by 5 bases and the J gene end by 2 bases; junction bases not matched to a gene: 6. This CDR3 is 14 amino acids long. The CDR3: CASSRWTGTYEQYF. The CDR3 DNA reads TGTGCCAGCAGCCGCTGGACAGGAACCTACGAGCAGTACTTC. The entire variable domain, with the rest obtained from reference TRBV11-2 and TRBJ2-7, is as follows: EAGVAQSPRYKIIEKRQSVAFWCNPISGHATLYWYQQILGQGPKLLIQFQNNGVVDDSQLPKDRFSAERLKGVDSTLKIQPAKLEDSAVYLCASSRWTGTYEQYFGPGTRLTVT.

The chain employs TRBV10-3 and TRBJ2-1, with 11 bases that match TRBD2. J was trimmed by 8 bases and V by 0 bases; bases with no gene match: 9. Germline CDR1 ENHRY, CDR2 SYGVKD. The CDR3 is 17 amino acids. For the CDR3, the DNA is TGTGCCATCAGTGAGTCCCCACCTAGCGGGAGGAACCATGAGCAGTTCTTC. This codes for CAISESPPSGRNHEQFF.

This rearrangement joins TRBV25-1 to TRBJ2-5, with 8 nucleotides matching TRBD2. Unmatched junction bases numbered 16, after V lost 11 bases and J lost 5 bases. Germline lookup yields CDR1 MGHDK and CDR2 SYGVNS. This CDR3 has 15 amino acids. In DNA form, the CDR3 reads TGTGCCGGAAACGCGCGGGCTAGCGGGTGGGAGACCCAGTACTTC. Protein sequence: CAGNARASGWETQYF.

The gene calls are TRBV7-8 and TRBJ1-2, with TRBD1 matching over 7 bases. With V trimmed by 5 bases and J by 7 bases, 7 bases remained unmatched. Germline assignment: CDR1 SGHVS and CDR2 FQNEAQ. There are 13 residues in the CDR3. The CDR3 nucleotides are TGTGCCAGCAGCACCAGGGGGTTGGGTGGCTACACCTTC. This codes for CASSTRGLGGYTF. The full variable domain, completed using reference TRBV7-8 and TRBJ1-2, is GAGVSQSPRYKVAKRGQDVALRCDPISGHVSLFWYQQALGQGPEFLTYFQNEAQLDKSGLPSDRFFAERPEGSVSTLKIQRTQQEDSAVYLCASSTRGLGGYTFGSGTRLTVV.

This chain joins TRBV9 and TRBJ2-3, with 12 bases that match TRBD2. CDR1 is SGDLS, CDR2 YYNGEE, per germline. The CDR3 totals 17 residues. The J segment lost 1 base and the V segment lost 0 bases, leaving 3 bases of the junction unmatched. The CDR3 DNA sequence: TGTGCCAGCAGCGTAGCTAGCGGGAGGGCCGGCACAGATACGCAGTATTTT. This translates into CASSVASGRAGTDTQYF.

The V call is TRBV5-1, the J call TRBJ2-4; D is uncertain. This CDR3 is 16 amino acids long. The ends were cut back, 6 bases at V and 0 bases at J, with 16 bases in the middle. Per the germline V gene, CDR1 is SGHRS and CDR2 is YFSETQ. CDR3 sequence reads: CASTTVPLGAKNIQYF. The CDR3 region has the DNA TGCGCCAGCACCACGGTACCCCTGGGAGCCAAAAACATTCAGTACTTC.

This chain links TRBV10-1 with TRBJ1-4; 7 nucleotides match TRBD1. Germline CDR1 and CDR2: WNHNN and SYGVQD (reference sequence). Trimming cost V 4 bases and J 8 bases; bases outside gene matches: 31. The CDR3 length is 22 residues. CDR3 nucleotide sequence: TGCGCCAGCAGTGGTGTGGGGGAGAGGGGGCGGCCAGGAGTCGGCCGTAGGGAAAAACTGTTTTTT. This sequence encodes CASSGVGERGRPGVGRREKLFF.

The rearrangement uses TRBV6-6 and TRBJ2-1; no reliable D call. From germline, CDR1 is MNHNY and CDR2 SVGAGI (reference sequence). V dropped 6 bases and J dropped 1 base, with 10 bases sitting between them. The CDR3 contains 14 residues. CDR3 loop: CASRFGRSYNEQFF. DNA for the CDR3: TGTGCCAGCAGATTCGGTCGTTCCTACAATGAGCAGTTCTTC.

V is TRBV29-1 and J is TRBJ2-7; TRBD2 matches at 14 bases. CDR3 length: 14 residues. Germline loops: CDR1 SQVTM, CDR2 ANQGSEA. Trimming took 7 bases from V and 0 from J; bases not matched to a gene: 2. DNA of the CDR3: TGCAGCGCCGGGACTAGCGGGAGCTCCTACGAGCAGTACTTC. Protein sequence: CSAGTSGSSYEQYF.

This clone was counted a few times. V and J are TRBV28 and TRBJ1-5, with D unresolved. The CDR3 has 14 amino acids. Deletions cut 3 bases from V and 2 bases from J, with 8 bases between. Germline lookup yields CDR1 MDHEN and CDR2 SYDVKM. The CDR3 sequence: CASSFRSGNQPQHF. CDR3 in DNA: TGTGCCAGCAGTTTTCGGAGTGGCAATCAGCCCCAGCATTTT.

Worth noting for this clone: This CDR3 is also generated by other DNA sequences in the sample. This chain joins TRBV29-1 and TRBJ2-7; TRBD1 matches 9 bases. CDR3 size: 13 residues. From germline, CDR1 is SQVTM and CDR2 ANQGSEA. The ends lost 7 bases at V and 7 bases at J; junction bases unmatched: 11. The CDR3: CSAGTGTGGEQYF. CDR3 coding DNA: TGCAGCGCTGGGACAGGGACCGGGGGGGAGCAGTACTTC.

The V and J genes are TRBV10-2 and TRBJ2-3; D is possibly TRBD1 or TRBD2 (5 bases each). The V end lost 7 bases, the J end lost 8 bases, and 16 bases lay between the germline ends. CDR3 length: 13 amino acids. CDR1 and CDR2 from the germline V gene are WSHSY and SAAADI. CDR3 sequence: CASMGPRHGTQYF. The CDR3 DNA follows: TGCGCCAGCATGGGACCCCGTCACGGTACGCAGTATTTT.

This clone has only a few counts. The chain links TRBV28 to TRBJ1-5; D is uncertain. The length of the CDR3 is 12 residues. Germline CDR1 reads MDHEN; CDR2 reads SYDVKM. Deletions cut 5 bases from V and 4 bases from J, with 6 bases between. The CDR3 DNA follows: TGTGCCAGCAGTGTAGCTAATCAGCCCCAGCATTTT. Translated, it gives CASSVANQPQHF. Based on the CDR3 plus reference TRBV28 and TRBJ1-5, the full variable domain is DVKVTQSSRYLVKRTGEKVFLECVQDMDHENMFWYRQDPGLGLRLIYFSYDVKMKEKGDIPEGYSVSREKKERFSLILESASTNQTSMYLCASSVANQPQHFGDGTRLSIL.